The entry that follows covers one T cell receptor (beta chain) sequence. Antigen unknown. The germline V gene encodes CDR1 SGHNT and CDR2 YENEEA. The CDR3 is 14 amino acids. V was clipped by 1 base and J by 1 base, with 8 bases between them. The sample is drawn from a study of PD-1 blockade in classical Hodgkin lymphoma. The study, taken as a whole, reports: Before treatment, TCR diversity in newly diagnosed patients was reportedly lower than in healthy donors.

Time point defined: cycle 4 day 1 (C4D1), after five to seven weeks of nivolumab. Each and every patient relapsed after autologous stem cell transplantation, and patients got differing brentuximab vedotin exposure. Profiling relied on immunoSEQ multiplex PCR, and the TCRdb table lists in-frame clones only, not all of them. The sample comprises about 39,000 clones, over 65% of which are singletons, and around 9.5% rests with the top ten. The chain couples TRBV11-3 to TRBJ2-7; no reliable D call. The sequence came from a human donor with classical Hodgkin lymphoma. The input for sequencing was peripheral blood mononuclear cells (PBMCs), taken before the fourth cycle of nivolumab. The DNA for the CDR3 is TGTGCCAGCAGCTTAGGTAGGAATTCCTACGAGCAGTACTTC. It translates to CASSLGRNSYEQYF.